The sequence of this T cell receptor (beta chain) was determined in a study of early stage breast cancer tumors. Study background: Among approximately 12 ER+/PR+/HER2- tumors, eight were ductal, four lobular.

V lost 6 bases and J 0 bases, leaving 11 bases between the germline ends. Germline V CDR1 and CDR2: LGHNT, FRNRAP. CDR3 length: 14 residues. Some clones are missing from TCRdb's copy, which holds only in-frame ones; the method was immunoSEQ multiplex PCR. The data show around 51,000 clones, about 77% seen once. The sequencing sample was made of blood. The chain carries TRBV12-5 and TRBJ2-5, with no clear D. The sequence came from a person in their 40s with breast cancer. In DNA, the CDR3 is TGTGCTAGTGGGAATCCTGCGTACCAAGAGACCCAGTACTTC. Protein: CASGNPAYQETQYF.